The text below deals with one T cell receptor beta chain. Antigen unknown. This sample is drawn from a study of CD8 T cells in Susac syndrome. Overall study context: Treatment at blood withdrawal was none, corticosteroids, or intravenous immunoglobulin alone in Susac syndrome patients. General observations from the study: CD8+ clones in Susac expanded most in TEMRA cells and active patients.

CDR3 length: 14 amino acids. The germline V and J ends were trimmed by 2 bases and 3 bases, with 12 bases remaining between them. Germline V gene data show CDR1 as SGDLS and CDR2 as YYNGEE. The RNA, about 0.5 to 1 ug, was put through reverse transcription using random hexamers. TCRdb called the immunoSEQ multiplex PCR reads again in MiXCR, with one record for every CDR3 protein. Of about 85,000 distinct CDR3 sequences in the sample, just under 95% were seen once. Sequenced input: CD8+ T cells from PBMCs. The receptor was derived from a human donor with Susac syndrome. The chain recombines TRBV9 with TRBJ2-7, with a tentative D call TRBD2 (5 bases). The CDR3 region has the DNA TGTGCCAGCAGCGTCGACTTCGGGAACTACGAGCAGTACTTC. Translation: CASSVDFGNYEQYF.